These T cell receptor beta chains were read from a single sample in a study of T cells in Graves' hyperthyroidism and ophthalmopathy. Via MiXCR, TCRdb re-called the multiplex PCR reads, giving one row per CDR3 protein. The sample lists around 290,000 distinct CDR3 sequences, roughly an eighth occurring once. The sample was blood. The receptors derive from a woman aged 40 to 50 with Graves' hyperthyroidism. Both conserved end residues are part of each CDR3. D genes are given only for firm matches. Clone sizes are given selectively: once, few, many, or a class where the clone is expanded.

V gene,clone size,D gene,J gene,CDR3 protein,CDR3 DNA
TRBV19,many,NA,TRBJ1-5,CSGGGGGNQPQHF,TGTTCCGGGGGGGGCGGAGGTAATCAGCCCCAGCATTTT
TRBV19,few,TRBD2,TRBJ2-5,CASSWGLAEETQYF,TGTGCCAGTAGTTGGGGACTAGCGGAGGAGACCCAGTACTTC
TRBV6-2/TRBV6-3,few,TRBD2,TRBJ2-1,CASSLLAGNYNEQFF,TGTGCCAGCAGCCTCCTAGCGGGGAACTACAATGAGCAGTTCTTC
TRBV28,many,TRBD1,TRBJ2-3,CASSLWGQGADTQYF,TGTGCCAGCAGTTTATGGGGACAGGGGGCAGATACGCAGTATTTT
TRBV11-1,many,TRBD2,TRBJ2-5,CASSLASGSEETQYF,TGTGCCAGCAGCTTAGCTAGCGGGAGCGAAGAGACCCAGTACTTC
TRBV2,many,NA,TRBJ2-5,CASSAGETQYF,TGTGCCAGCAGTGCCGGGGAGACCCAGTACTTC
TRBV2,many,NA,TRBJ2-5,CASSVTEPKGTQYF,TGTGCCAGCAGTGTTACAGAGCCGAAGGGGACCCAGTACTTC
TRBV6-1,many,TRBD2,TRBJ2-3,CASSDTSDSTDTQYF,TGTGCCAGCAGTGATACTAGCGACTCCACAGATACGCAGTATTTT
TRBV27,few,NA,TRBJ2-2,CASSPRVGSRAYTGELFF,TGTGCCAGCAGTCCCAGAGTGGGCAGCCGAGCATACACCGGGGAGCTGTTTTTT
TRBV11-2,many,NA,TRBJ2-5,CASSSGSPQTQYF,TGTGCCAGCAGCTCAGGGAGTCCACAGACCCAGTACTTC
TRBV3-1,many,NA,TRBJ1-5,CASSQGPHSNQPQHF,TGTGCCAGCAGCCAAGGTCCCCATAGCAATCAGCCCCAGCATTTT
TRBV12-3/TRBV12-4,many,NA,TRBJ2-5,CASSFRRFNQETQYF,TGTGCCAGCAGTTTCCGGCGGTTTAACCAGGAGACCCAGTACTTC
TRBV12-3/TRBV12-4,many,NA,TRBJ1-6,CASSSLGGGSGSPLHF,TGTGCCAGCAGTTCCTTGGGGGGGGGCAGTGGTTCACCCCTCCACTTT
TRBV2,many,NA,TRBJ1-4,CASSPFDSRLNEKLFF,TGTGCCAGCAGCCCTTTTGACAGCCGACTCAATGAAAAACTGTTTTTT
TRBV27,NA,NA,TRBJ1-6,CASTRYGSGSPLHF,TGTGCCAGCACCCGTTATGGATCAGGATCACCCCTCCACTTT
TRBV13,few,NA,TRBJ1-1,CASSLYSEGRRAEAFF,TGTGCCAGCAGCTTATATTCTGAGGGGCGCAGGGCTGAAGCTTTCTTT
TRBV13,many,NA,TRBJ2-7,CASSPRLGYEQYF,TGTGCCAGCAGCCCCCGGTTAGGGTACGAGCAGTACTTC
TRBV6-5,many,NA,TRBJ1-6,CASSYSQTPSSYNSPLHF,TGTGCCAGCAGTTACTCGCAGACACCGAGCTCCTATAATTCACCCCTCCACTTT
TRBV6-1,NA,NA,TRBJ2-1,CASSPAEGGYNEQFF,TGTGCCAGCAGCCCCGCCGAGGGCGGTTACAATGAGCAGTTCTTC
TRBV3-1,many,NA,TRBJ2-7,CASSQAGAQDEQYF,TGTGCCAGCAGCCAGGCAGGGGCTCAGGACGAGCAGTACTTC
TRBV12-3/TRBV12-4,many,NA,TRBJ1-1,CASSQQGAAFF,TGTGCCAGCAGTCAACAGGGAGCAGCTTTCTTT
TRBV11-1,many,NA,TRBJ2-1,CASSLGSSNEQFF,TGTGCCAGCAGCTTAGGCAGCTCCAATGAGCAGTTCTTC
TRBV2,many,NA,TRBJ1-1,CASRIGHANTEAFF,TGTGCCAGCAGGATAGGGCACGCAAACACTGAAGCTTTCTTT
TRBV11-2,many,NA,TRBJ1-2,CASVGAGDNYGYTF,TGTGCCAGCGTGGGCGCAGGTGATAACTATGGCTACACCTTC
TRBV2,many,NA,TRBJ2-2,CASSEAPTGLGGELFF,TGTGCCAGCAGTGAAGCTCCAACAGGGTTGGGCGGGGAGCTGTTTTTT
TRBV3-1,many,NA,TRBJ1-5,CASSQGGPQPQHF,TGTGCCAGCAGCCAAGGTGGCCCACAGCCCCAGCATTTT
TRBV2,many,NA,TRBJ2-7,CASSGRVEQYF,TGTGCCAGCAGTGGGAGGGTCGAGCAGTACTTC
TRBV20-1,many,NA,TRBJ1-3,CSASPSGNTIYF,TGCAGTGCTAGTCCCTCTGGAAACACCATATATTTT
TRBV27,many,NA,TRBJ1-1,CASSFVPQREAFF,TGTGCCAGCAGTTTCGTGCCACAGCGTGAAGCTTTCTTT
TRBV28,NA,NA,TRBJ1-2,CASSSPGQPGYGYTF,TGTGCCAGCAGTTCCCCCGGGCAACCTGGCTATGGCTACACCTTC
TRBV7-9,many,NA,TRBJ2-3,CASGGTTDTQYF,TGTGCCAGCGGCGGGACCACAGATACGCAGTATTTT
TRBV30,many,NA,TRBJ1-2,CAWQRSGRANGYTF,TGTGCCTGGCAGCGATCAGGCAGGGCGAATGGCTACACCTTC
TRBV3-1,NA,TRBD2,TRBJ2-7,CASSQGTSGVLRSYEQYF,TGTGCCAGCAGCCAAGGGACTAGCGGGGTATTAAGGTCCTACGAGCAGTACTTC
TRBV20-1,many,NA,TRBJ2-1,CSARESYNEQFF,TGCAGTGCTAGAGAGTCCTACAATGAGCAGTTCTTC
TRBV15,NA,NA,TRBJ1-2,CATSRGPGVENYGYTF,TGTGCCACCAGCAGAGGCCCGGGGGTAGAGAACTATGGCTACACCTTC
TRBV6-1,many,NA,TRBJ2-2,CASSVYSTGELFF,TGTGCCAGCAGTGTATACAGCACCGGGGAGCTGTTTTTT
TRBV7-9,few,NA,TRBJ1-2,CASSPEPLIANYGYTF,TGTGCCAGCAGTCCGGAGCCGCTTATCGCTAACTATGGCTACACCTTC
TRBV27,many,NA,TRBJ2-1,CASSQTLGDFYNEQFF,TGTGCCAGCAGTCAAACCCTTGGGGACTTCTACAATGAGCAGTTCTTC
TRBV20-1,many,NA,TRBJ1-1,CSARDVWGGPEAFF,TGCAGTGCTAGAGACGTATGGGGTGGTCCTGAAGCTTTCTTT
TRBV19,once,TRBD1,TRBJ2-1,CASSPTRQGRKFF,TGTGCCAGTAGTCCCACCCGACAGGGGAGGAAGTTCTTC
TRBV28,few,TRBD2,TRBJ2-7,CASSFGASGNREQYF,TGTGCCAGCAGTTTCGGGGCTAGCGGGAACCGCGAGCAGTACTTC